The 10 T cell receptor beta chains listed next were all sequenced from one sample in a study of OX40 agonist ivuxolimab in advanced cancers. Library prep was done by the immunoSEQ multiplex PCR assay. TCRdb took this table from immuneACCESS and kept in-frame rearrangements with V and J called. Such tables lack part of the clones; where checked against another copy, unresolved V genes explain under half of the gap, and the rest is unexplained. Counted in this sample were around 62,000 clones; about nine tenths of them appeared once. The ten largest clones add up to 0.3% to 0.35% of the sample. Material: CD4+ or CD8+ T cells sorted from blood, obtained in a trial of the OX40 agonist ivuxolimab. These receptors were collected from an adult with an advanced solid tumor such as melanoma, head and neck, liver or kidney cancer.

The chain is built from TRBV6-1 and TRBJ2-1; D not certain. The CDR3 spans 13 residues. Trimming removed 4 bases from V and 7 bases from J, with 11 bases in between. Germline CDR1 MNHNS, CDR2 SASEGT. The CDR3 sequence: CASSGSPRNEQFF. CDR3 DNA: TGTGCCAGCAGTGGGAGCCCCCGGAATGAGCAGTTCTTC.

V gene TRBV7-6 combines with J gene TRBJ2-1; no clear D gene. The CDR3 runs to 16 residues. V lost 1 base and J 3 bases, leaving 13 bases between the germline ends. The germline V gene has CDR1 SGHVS and CDR2 FNYEAQ. For the CDR3, the DNA is TGTGCCAGCAGCTTAGACCCCTCCTCTCGCTACAATGAGCAGTTCTTC. It translates to CASSLDPSSRYNEQFF. The full variable domain, with the rest looked up from reference TRBV7-6 and TRBJ2-1, is GAGVSQSPRYKVTKRGQDVALRCDPISGHVSLYWYRQALGQGPEFLTYFNYEAQQDKSGLPNDRFSAERPEGSISTLTIQRTEQRDSAMYRCASSLDPSSRYNEQFFGPGTRLTVL.

V and J are TRBV28 and TRBJ1-1, with a tentative D call TRBD1 (5 bases). The V end was cut by 1 base, the J end by 5 bases, with 14 bases between. The CDR3 totals 15 residues. CDR1 and CDR2 from the germline V gene are MDHEN and SYDVKM. CDR3 sequence (DNA): TGTGCCAGCAGTTTATTGGGGGTAATGGGTACTGAAGCTTTCTTT. It translates to CASSLLGVMGTEAFF.

The chain uses TRBV5-4 and TRBJ2-4; D is unresolved. The V and J ends lost 0 bases and 3 bases respectively, with 10 bases between them. The CDR3 consists of 15 residues. Germline values: CDR1 SGHNT, CDR2 YYREEE (reference sequence). The CDR3 protein is CASSLGGPGKNIQYF. The DNA of the CDR3 is TGTGCCAGCAGCTTGGGTGGGCCTGGCAAAAACATTCAGTACTTC. Combining the CDR3 with reference TRBV5-4 and TRBJ2-4 gives the whole variable domain ETGVTQSPTHLIKTRGQQVTLRCSSQSGHNTVSWYQQALGQGPQFIFQYYREEENGRGNFPPRFSGLQFPNYSSELNVNALELDDSALYLCASSLGGPGKNIQYFGAGTRLSVL.

The chain has TRBV9 and TRBJ2-1; 13 bases agree with TRBD2. There are 16 residues in the CDR3. V lost 2 bases to trimming and J lost 12 bases; unmatched junction nucleotides: 11. CDR1 and CDR2 (germline): SGDLS, YYNGEE. The CDR3 bases are TGTGCCAGCAGCGTCCGCCTCGGACTAGCGGGAGACTGGCAGTTCTTC. Encoded protein: CASSVRLGLAGDWQFF. The variable domain in full, completed from reference TRBV9 and TRBJ2-1, reads DSGVTQTPKHLITATGQRVTLRCSPRSGDLSVYWYQQSLDQGLQFLIQYYNGEERAKGNILERFSAQQFPDLHSELNLSSLELGDSALYFCASSVRLGLAGDWQFFGPGTRLTVL.

The chain carries TRBV11-1 and TRBJ1-2, with 8 nucleotides matching TRBD1. The CDR3 has 14 residues. The germline gives CDR1 SGHAT, CDR2 FQDESV (reference sequence). The trim removed 4 bases at V and 2 bases at J, leaving 3 bases unmatched. The CDR3 nucleotides are TGTGCCAGCAGCTGGGGACAGGCGAACTATGGCTACACCTTC. This encodes CASSWGQANYGYTF.

The chain links TRBV5-1 to TRBJ2-7, with a weak D call TRBD2 (6 bases). This CDR3 has 16 residues. V lost 1 base and J lost 0, with 14 bases in between. From germline, CDR1 is SGHRS and CDR2 YFSETQ. CDR3 in DNA: TGCGCCAGCAGCTTGACTTCCGGAGGGGACTCCTACGAGCAGTACTTC. Amino acid sequence: CASSLTSGGDSYEQYF.

The chain uses TRBV10-2 and TRBJ2-1; D call uncertain. Per the germline V gene, CDR1 is WSHSY and CDR2 is SAAADI. The CDR3 totals 11 residues. Trimming removed 11 bases from V and 8 bases from J, with 13 bases in between. CDR3 DNA: TGCGCCGTGACCTACGGGTATGAGCAGTTCTTC. Its translation is CAVTYGYEQFF.

The rearrangement joins TRBV10-3 to TRBJ2-1, with 8 bases aligning to TRBD2. This CDR3 has 17 residues. Germline CDR1 and CDR2: ENHRY and SYGVKD. V lost 3 bases and J lost 6; bases outside the gene matches: 13. The CDR3 nucleotides read TGTGCCATCAGTGACCCCGGACTAGCCGCGACCTCCAATGAGCAGTTCTTC. This encodes CAISDPGLAATSNEQFF.

The J gene is TRBJ1-6, the V gene TRBV2; 8 bases line up with TRBD1. The CDR3 totals 14 residues. V trimming: 7 bases; J trimming: 7 bases; junction bases outside the gene matches: 6. Looked up from germline, CDR1 is SNHLY and CDR2 is FYNNEI. In nucleotides, the CDR3 is TGTGCCAGCAATAGAGGACAGGGCAATTCACCCCTCCACTTT. Protein: CASNRGQGNSPLHF.